The 2 T cell receptor beta chains below all came from one sample that was sequenced in a study of PD-1 blockade in classical Hodgkin lymphoma. Using immunoSEQ multiplex PCR, the repertoire was profiled, and TCRdb retains in-frame clones only, with some absent. The table lists over 5,500 clones, 60% to 85% of them singletons, with 45% to 70% in the top ten. Exposure to brentuximab vedotin varied, and each patient had relapsed following autologous stem cell transplantation. The input for sequencing was peripheral blood mononuclear cells (PBMCs), taken at baseline. Every receptor here comes from a human donor with classical Hodgkin lymphoma.

About this clone: The sample carries other DNA sequences with the same CDR3. V is TRBV4-1 and J is TRBJ2-3, with a tentative D call TRBD1 (5 bases). The CDR3 has 15 amino acids. Trimming removed 1 base at V and 6 bases at J, with 14 bases between. Germline V CDR1 and CDR2: MGHRA, YSYEKL. CDR3 bases: TGCGCCAGCAGCCAAGGATACAGGCTAGGGGATACGCAGTATTTT. Amino acid sequence: CASSQGYRLGDTQYF.

The V gene is TRBV29-1, the J gene TRBJ1-1, with 7 bases that match TRBD1. This CDR3 comprises 13 residues. The germline V gene has CDR1 SQVTM and CDR2 ANQGSEA. Germline trimming cut 5 bases from V and 4 bases from J; bases unmatched to any gene: 7. The CDR3 spells CSVRVSGGTEAFF. In DNA form, the CDR3 reads TGCAGCGTTCGCGTATCAGGGGGCACTGAAGCTTTCTTT.